This paragraph reports one T cell receptor (beta chain). The antigen remains undetermined. The record originates from a study of cytomegalovirus exposure and HLA in healthy donors. Study-level findings and limits: About 87% or about 30% of the time was how often most TCR beta V segments were productive, according to an earlier analysis. Cytomegalovirus status was reportedly diagnosed by the classifier with high specificity and sensitivity.

The germline V gene has CDR1 LNHDA and CDR2 SQIVND (reference sequence). V dropped 7 bases and J dropped 4 bases, with 9 bases sitting between them. The CDR3 loop spans 12 amino acids. 60 Vbeta and 13 Jbeta primers were used in PCR. The protocol was immunoSEQ multiplex PCR, while the TCRdb copy is restricted to in-frame clones and leaves out a portion. Altogether roughly 120,000 clones are present, around four fifths being singletons, with the ten largest covering about 1.8%. This clonotype originated in a man in his forties in good health and CMV-seronegative. Sample: PBMCs. The chain recombines TRBV19 with TRBJ2-3; D not resolved. The CDR3 is CASKVGPDTQYF. CDR3 coding DNA: TGTGCCAGTAAGGTGGGCCCAGATACGCAGTATTTT.